This T cell receptor beta chain originates from a study of T-cell memory formation after mild COVID-19. Trimming took 2 bases from V and 1 from J, leaving 8 bases between them. CDR1 SGHTA and CDR2 FQGNSA come from the germline V gene. The CDR3 loop spans 14 amino acids. TCRdb re-called the 5' RACE reads with MiXCR, one entry per CDR3 protein. The profile covers roughly 160,000 distinct CDR3 sequences, with roughly 13% appearing a single time and more than 3% taken by the ten largest. Worth noting for this clonotype: Its specificity is unknown.

Study outcomes and limitations: Clones from the second wave (peaking day 37) had unconfirmed SARS-CoV-2 specificity. Memory cells collected pre-infection included some clones that later responded, suggesting cross-reactive memory joined.

V and J are TRBV7-2 and TRBJ1-1, with D unresolved. The clonotype was recovered from a man between 18 and 35 years old who had mild COVID-19 (a few samples of this study predate the infection). Cell type and time point are not known. Sequencing input: PBMCs or a T cell subset sorted from them (not recorded which). CDR3 in amino acids: CASSLYAGNTEAFF. DNA of the CDR3: TGTGCCAGCAGCTTATACGCAGGGAACACTGAAGCTTTCTTT.